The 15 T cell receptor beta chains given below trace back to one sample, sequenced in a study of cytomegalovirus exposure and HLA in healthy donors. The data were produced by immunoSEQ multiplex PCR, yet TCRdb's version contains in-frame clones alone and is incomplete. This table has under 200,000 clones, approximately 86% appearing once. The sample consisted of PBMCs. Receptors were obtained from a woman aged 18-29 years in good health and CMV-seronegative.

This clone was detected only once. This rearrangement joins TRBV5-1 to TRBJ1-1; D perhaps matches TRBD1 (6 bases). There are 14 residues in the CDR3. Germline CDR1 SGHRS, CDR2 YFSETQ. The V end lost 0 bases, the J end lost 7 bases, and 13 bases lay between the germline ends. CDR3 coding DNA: TGCGCCAGCAGCTTGGTAGGGGGGGACCTTGAAGCTTTCTTT. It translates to CASSLVGGDLEAFF. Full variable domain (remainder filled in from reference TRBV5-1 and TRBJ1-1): KAGVTQTPRYLIKTRGQQVTLSCSPISGHRSVSWYQQTPGQGLQFLFEYFSETQRNKGNFPGRFSGRQFSNSRSEMNVSTLELGDSALYLCASSLVGGDLEAFFGQGTRLTVV.

CDR3 loop: CASTLIRRAYGYTF. The CDR3 DNA reads as TGTGCCAGCACCTTAATCAGGCGGGCCTATGGCTACACCTTC. The V call is TRBV5-8, the J call TRBJ1-2; D remains unclear. The CDR3 consists of 14 residues. V gave up 6 bases and J gave up 4 bases, with 16 bases separating them. Germline V gene sequence: CDR1 SGHTS, CDR2 YDEGEE. Supplemented by reference TRBV5-8 and TRBJ1-2, the full variable domain reads EAGVTQSPTHLIKTRGQQATLRCSPISGHTSVYWYQQALGLGLQFLLWYDEGEERNRGNFPPRFSGRQFPNYSSELNVNALELEDSALYLCASTLIRRAYGYTFGSGTRLTVV.

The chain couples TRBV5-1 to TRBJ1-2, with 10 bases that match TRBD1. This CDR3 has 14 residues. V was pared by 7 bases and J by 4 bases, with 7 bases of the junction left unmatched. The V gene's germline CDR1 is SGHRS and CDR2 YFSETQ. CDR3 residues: CASGDRGRGYGYTF. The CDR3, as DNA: TGCGCCAGCGGAGACAGGGGGCGAGGCTATGGCTACACCTTC.

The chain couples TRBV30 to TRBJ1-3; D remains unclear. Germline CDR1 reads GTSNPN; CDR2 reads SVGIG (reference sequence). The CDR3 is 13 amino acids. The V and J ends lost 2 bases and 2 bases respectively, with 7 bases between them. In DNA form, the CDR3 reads TGTGCCTGGAGTCGGGTTGCTGGAAACACCATATATTTT. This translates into CAWSRVAGNTIYF. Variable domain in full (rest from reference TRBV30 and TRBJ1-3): SQTIHQWPATLVQPVGSPLSLECTVEGTSNPNLYWYRQAAGRGLQLLFYSVGIGQISSEVPQNLSASRPQDRQFILSSKKLLLSDSGFYLCAWSRVAGNTIYFGEGSWLTVV.

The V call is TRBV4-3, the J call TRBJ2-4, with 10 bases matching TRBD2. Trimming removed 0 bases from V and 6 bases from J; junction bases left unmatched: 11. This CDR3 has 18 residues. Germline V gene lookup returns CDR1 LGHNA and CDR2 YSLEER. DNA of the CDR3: TGCGCCAGCAGCCAAGAACGGCCAGCGGGAGGGAACCTAAACATTCAGTACTTC. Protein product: CASSQERPAGGNLNIQYF.

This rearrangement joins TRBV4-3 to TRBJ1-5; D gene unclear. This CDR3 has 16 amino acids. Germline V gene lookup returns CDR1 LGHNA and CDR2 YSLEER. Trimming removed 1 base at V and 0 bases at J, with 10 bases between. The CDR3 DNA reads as TGCGCCAGCAGCCAAGTGTTACATGATAGCAATCAGCCCCAGCATTTT. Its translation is CASSQVLHDSNQPQHF.

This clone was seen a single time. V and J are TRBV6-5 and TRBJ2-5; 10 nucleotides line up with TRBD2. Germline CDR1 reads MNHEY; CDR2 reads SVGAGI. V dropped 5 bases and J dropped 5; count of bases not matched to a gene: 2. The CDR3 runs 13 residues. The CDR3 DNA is TGTGCCAGCAGTAGCGGGAGGGAGGAGACCCAGTACTTC. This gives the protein CASSSGREETQYF.

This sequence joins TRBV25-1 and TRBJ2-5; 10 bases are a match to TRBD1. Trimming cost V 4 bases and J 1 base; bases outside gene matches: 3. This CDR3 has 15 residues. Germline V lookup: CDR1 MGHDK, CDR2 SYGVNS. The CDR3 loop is CASSVGQGSQETQYF. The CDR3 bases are TGTGCCAGCAGTGTGGGACAGGGGTCCCAAGAGACCCAGTACTTC.

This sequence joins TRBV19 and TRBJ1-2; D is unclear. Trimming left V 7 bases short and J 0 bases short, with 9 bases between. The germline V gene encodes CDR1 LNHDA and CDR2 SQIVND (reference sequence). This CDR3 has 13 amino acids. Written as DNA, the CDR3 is TGTGCCAGTACCCCCCGAGCTAACTATGGCTACACCTTC. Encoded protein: CASTPRANYGYTF.

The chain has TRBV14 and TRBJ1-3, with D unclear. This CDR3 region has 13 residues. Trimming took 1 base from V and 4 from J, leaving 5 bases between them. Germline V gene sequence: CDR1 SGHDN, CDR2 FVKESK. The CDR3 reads CASSQVVGNTIYF. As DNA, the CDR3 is TGTGCCAGCAGCCAAGTAGTGGGAAACACCATATATTTT.

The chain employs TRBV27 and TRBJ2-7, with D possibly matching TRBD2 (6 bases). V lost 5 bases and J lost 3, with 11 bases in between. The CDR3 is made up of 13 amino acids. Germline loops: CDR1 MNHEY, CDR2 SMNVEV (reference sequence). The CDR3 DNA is TGTGCCAGCAGTCCTCCCGGGGGCTACGAGCAGTACTTC. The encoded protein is CASSPPGGYEQYF.

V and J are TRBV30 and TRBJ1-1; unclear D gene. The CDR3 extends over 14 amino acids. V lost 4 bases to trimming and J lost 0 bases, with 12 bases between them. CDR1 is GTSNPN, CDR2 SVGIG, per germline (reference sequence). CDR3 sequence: CAWTRRQLNTEAFF. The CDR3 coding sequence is TGTGCCTGGACTAGACGTCAGCTGAACACTGAAGCTTTCTTT.

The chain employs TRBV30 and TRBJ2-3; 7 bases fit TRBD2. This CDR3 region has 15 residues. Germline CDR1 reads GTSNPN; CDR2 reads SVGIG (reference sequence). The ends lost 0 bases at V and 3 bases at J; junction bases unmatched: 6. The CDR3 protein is CAWSVGSGDTDTQYF. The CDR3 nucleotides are TGTGCCTGGAGTGTAGGGAGCGGGGATACAGATACGCAGTATTTT.

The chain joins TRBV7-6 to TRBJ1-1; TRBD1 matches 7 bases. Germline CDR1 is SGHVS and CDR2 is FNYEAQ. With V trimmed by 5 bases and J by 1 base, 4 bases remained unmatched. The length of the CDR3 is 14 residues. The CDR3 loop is CASSRDSGNTEAFF. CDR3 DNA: TGTGCCAGCAGCCGGGACAGCGGGAACACTGAAGCTTTCTTT.

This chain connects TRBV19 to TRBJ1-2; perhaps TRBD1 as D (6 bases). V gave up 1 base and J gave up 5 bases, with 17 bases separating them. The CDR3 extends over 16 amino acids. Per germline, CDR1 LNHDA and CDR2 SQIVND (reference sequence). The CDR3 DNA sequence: TGTGCCAGTAGTATAGGAGGCTTACAGGGATTGTATGGCTACACCTTC. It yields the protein CASSIGGLQGLYGYTF.